This TCR beta chain was found in a study of blood T cells in healthy people across ages. V lost 3 bases to trimming and J lost 7 bases, with 9 bases between them. CDR1 and CDR2 from the germline V gene are SGHDN and FVKESK. The CDR3 covers 12 residues. A second PCR of 7 to 11 cycles used a sample-barcoded 5' primer and a J-beta primer mix. One entry per CDR3 protein, called by TCRdb with MiXCR from the 5' RACE reads. The profile covers under 700,000 distinct CDR3 sequences, with less than 25% appearing a single time and approximately 8.7% taken by the ten largest. This sample also appeared in a second study, on T cells of mothers and their children. That work adds: Per 15 ul, 1.5 ug of RNA was used, with all extracted RNA going into cDNA synthesis.

Sequences were obtained from blood. The V call is TRBV14, the J call TRBJ1-1; TRBD1 is a possible D gene (5 bases). This TCR derives from a boy between 10 and 17 years old in good health. In DNA, the CDR3 is TGTGCCAGCAGCCAGGGGGGGAATGAAGCTTTCTTT. Its translation: CASSQGGNEAFF. Combining the CDR3 with reference TRBV14 and TRBJ1-1 gives the whole variable domain EAGVTQFPSHSVIEKGQTVTLRCDPISGHDNLYWYRRVMGKEIKFLLHFVKESKQDESGMPNNRFLAERTGGTYSTLKVQPAELEDSGVYFCASSQGGNEAFFGQGTRLTVV.